What follows are 4 T cell receptor beta chains derived from one specimen sequenced in a study of immune cell composition in non-small cell lung cancer. TCRdb's table, derived via immunoSEQ multiplex PCR, lists solely in-frame clones and lacks some. The sample has thousands of clones, about 86% seen once. Sequencing was carried out using lung tumor tissue. The source of these receptors is a human donor with non-small cell lung cancer.

This clone appeared a few times. This rearrangement joins TRBV7-8 to TRBJ1-2, with D perhaps TRBD1 (6 bases). V was clipped by 5 bases and J by 1 base, with 11 bases between them. This CDR3 comprises 14 residues. Germline lookup yields CDR1 SGHVS and CDR2 FQNEAQ. The CDR3 loop is CASSPRTVNYGYTF. Written as DNA, the CDR3 is TGTGCCAGCAGCCCCCGGACAGTTAACTATGGCTACACCTTC.

In this sample, this clone is large. The V call is TRBV13, the J call TRBJ1-2; D is unclear. V shed 0 bases and J shed 1 base, with 9 bases lying between them. The CDR3 loop spans 15 amino acids. CDR1 and CDR2 (germline): PRHDT, FYEKMQ (reference sequence). CDR3: CASSLGQTLNYGYTF. The DNA of the CDR3 is TGTGCCAGCAGCTTAGGCCAGACACTTAACTATGGCTACACCTTC.

The chain joins TRBV19 to TRBJ1-3; TRBD1 is a possible D gene (5 bases). From germline, CDR1 is LNHDA and CDR2 SQIVND (reference sequence). The CDR3 covers 14 residues. Trimming pared 4 bases from V and 7 bases from J, leaving 14 bases between. This CDR3 reads CASSRVSPGNTIYF. CDR3 in DNA: TGTGCCAGTAGTAGAGTTAGCCCAGGGAACACCATATATTTT.

The gene calls are TRBV6-5 and TRBJ2-3, with TRBD2 matching 7 bases. Trimming removed 2 bases from V and 3 bases from J; junction bases left unmatched: 5. The germline V gene encodes CDR1 MNHEY and CDR2 SVGAGI. The CDR3 runs to 15 residues. CDR3 amino acids: CASSYRSGTTDTQYF. The CDR3 coding sequence is TGTGCCAGCAGTTACAGAAGCGGGACGACAGATACGCAGTATTTT.